These 7 T cell receptor beta chains originate from one sample sequenced in a study of human T cells and chemical hapten exposure. The time point is: pre-sensitization, week 0. Described treatment: therapeutic diphenylcyclopropenone sensitization with weekly scalp DPC. TCRdb re-called the RACE reads through MiXCR, storing one row per CDR3 protein. The repertoire holds under 65,000 distinct CDR3 sequences, with roughly 9.9% as singletons. Sample: whole blood, taken in connection with sensitization to the hapten diphenylcyclopropenone (DPC). The receptor source for this set is a woman aged 40 to 50 with alopecia areata. Some clones in this sample may be carry-over from other donors' samples.

This clonotype came up many times. The chain couples TRBV10-2 to TRBJ1-1, with unresolved D. The CDR3 has 12 residues. Looked up from germline, CDR1 is WSHSY and CDR2 is SAAADI. Trimming stripped 3 bases from V and 7 bases from J, with 9 bases between. CDR3 residues: CASSEPGNEAFF. CDR3 nucleotide sequence: TGCGCCAGCAGTGAACCGGGGAATGAAGCTTTCTTT.

At least ten counts were recorded for this clonotype. The chain uses TRBV29-1 and TRBJ1-2; D gene unclear. Looked up from germline, CDR1 is SQVTM and CDR2 is ANQGSEA. V was clipped by 3 bases and J by 0 bases, with 5 bases between them. CDR3 length: 12 amino acids. In DNA, the CDR3 is TGCAGCGTTGACGTAACTAACTATGGCTACACCTTC. Residues: CSVDVTNYGYTF.

This clonotype was seen a handful of times. The CDR3 sequence: CASSQGGGTEAFF. DNA of the CDR3: TGTGCCAGCAGCCAAGGTGGGGGGACTGAAGCTTTCTTT. This rearrangement joins TRBV3-1 to TRBJ1-1; perhaps TRBD1 as D (5 bases). V gave up 1 base and J gave up 5 bases, with 8 bases separating them. The CDR3 has 13 amino acids. In germline, CDR1 is LGHDT, CDR2 YNNKEL (reference sequence). Complete variable domain (other parts from reference TRBV3-1 and TRBJ1-1): DTAVSQTPKYLVTQMGNDKSIKCEQNLGHDTMYWYKQDSKKFLKIMFSYNNKELIINETVPNRFSPKSPDKAHLNLHINSLELGDSAVYFCASSQGGGTEAFFGQGTRLTVV.

This chain links TRBV19 with TRBJ1-2; the D is unclear. The germline V and J ends were trimmed by 5 bases and 0 bases, with 13 bases remaining between them. From germline, CDR1 is LNHDA and CDR2 SQIVND (reference sequence). The CDR3 has 15 residues. CDR3: CASSVMGTTNYGYTF. CDR3 in DNA: TGTGCCAGTAGTGTCATGGGAACCACTAACTATGGCTACACCTTC.

In this sample, this clonotype turned up many times. J is TRBJ1-1 and V is TRBV28; D is unresolved. Germline CDR1 and CDR2: MDHEN and SYDVKM. Trimming took off 6 bases at V and 1 base at J, with 6 bases between the two ends. The CDR3 loop spans 12 amino acids. CDR3 sequence reads: CASSLANTEAFF. CDR3 DNA: TGTGCCAGCAGCTTAGCGAACACTGAAGCTTTCTTT.

In its sample, this clonotype was seen a few times. The CDR3 sequence is CASSLDGPRAEQFF. DNA for the CDR3: TGTGCCAGCAGCTTAGACGGGCCCAGAGCGGAGCAGTTCTTC. This chain uses TRBV13 with TRBJ2-1; D is undetermined. This CDR3 spans 14 amino acids. CDR1 is PRHDT and CDR2 is FYEKMQ in the germline V gene (reference sequence). V lost 1 base to trimming and J lost 10 bases, with 14 bases between them.

The rearrangement uses TRBV5-1 and TRBJ1-1; D gene uncertain. Trimming took off 1 base at V and 0 bases at J, with 7 bases between the two ends. The CDR3 is 14 residues long. Germline CDR1 and CDR2: SGHRS and YFSETQ. The CDR3 region has the DNA TGCGCCAGCAGCTTGAACAGTATGAACACTGAAGCTTTCTTT. This translates into CASSLNSMNTEAFF. Full variable domain (rest looked up from reference TRBV5-1 and TRBJ1-1): KAGVTQTPRYLIKTRGQQVTLSCSPISGHRSVSWYQQTPGQGLQFLFEYFSETQRNKGNFPGRFSGRQFSNSRSEMNVSTLELGDSALYLCASSLNSMNTEAFFGQGTRLTVV.